A selection of T cell receptor beta chains follows, all from one sample in a study of blood T cell repertoires in COVID-19. Profiled with immunoSEQ multiplex PCR; TCRdb holds only in-frame clones, not every one. Counted here are tens of thousands of clones, around nine tenths occurring once; the ten biggest clones make up around a tenth. The sequencing sample was made of peripheral blood. The receptors come from a woman older than 75 with acute or convalescent COVID-19. CDR3s include the opening cysteine and the closing phenylalanine or tryptophan. The order of the fields is D gene, V gene, CDR3 protein. D genes are given only for firm matches.

TRBD2 | TRBV18 | CASSSTSGTPNEQFF
- | TRBV5-4 | CASSPDRLMNTEAFF
- | TRBV4-3 | CASSQASKNTGELFF
- | TRBV5-1 | CASCETVTPTDTQYF
- | TRBV19 | CASSIDGATYNEQFF
TRBD1 | TRBV11-3 | CASSFDRGYNEQFF
- | TRBV30 | CAWAHTLGGNTEAFF
- | TRBV18 | CASSPPAGREQYF
TRBD2 | TRBV29-1 | CSVETSGRSDF
- | TRBV7-8 | CASSLGPGTLDYNEQFF
TRBD2 | TRBV9 | CASSEFAAGDSYNEQFF
- | TRBV6-1 | CASSEIGRGNSPLHF
- | TRBV14 | CASSQEAPQMSEAFF
TRBD1 | TRBV3-1/TRBV3-2 | CASSQVGTGRGYGYTF
TRBD1 | TRBV15 | CATSRGRQGEEKLFF
- | TRBV2 | CASSPRGSGSTDTQYF
- | TRBV24-1 | CATGAPNSYEQYF
TRBD1 | TRBV4-3 | CASSRSRTGTGEQYF
TRBD1 | TRBV7-9 | CASSLATGQGGSYEQYF
- | TRBV30 | CAWSRGRAWGNQPQHF
TRBD2 | TRBV11-2 | CASSASLANTQYF
TRBD1 | TRBV13 | CASSRGQGAGYTF
- | TRBV12-3/TRBV12-4 | CASSSRGGSPLHF
- | TRBV7-9 | CASSLGRDMNTEAFF
TRBD2 | TRBV7-3 | CASSLGTSGQQFF
- | TRBV10-3 | CAISDRDEQYF
- | TRBV29-1 | CSAGEVDTEAFF
TRBD1 | TRBV10-3 | CAITRGGQGDGYTF
- | TRBV7-2 | CASSSSGTYTDTQYF
- | TRBV5-1 | CASTEQGNTGELFF
TRBD2 | TRBV10-3 | CAISEPSGSTDTQYF
- | TRBV7-9 | CASSLRERINEKLFF
TRBD1 | TRBV2 | CASRQQGLGTEAFF
- | TRBV28 | CASSLDRDYGYTF
- | TRBV2 | CASSASGNTIYF
TRBD1 | TRBV12-3/TRBV12-4 | CATGTGSGNTIYF
- | TRBV7-9 | CASSPNLDDLVKTQYF
- | TRBV19 | CASKGRYSNQPQHF
TRBD1 | TRBV5-1 | CASSLVYRTGISYEQYF
- | TRBV21-1 | CASSKLRLGGLYGYTF
TRBD1 | TRBV27 | CASSLEQGAHEQYF
TRBD1 | TRBV5-6 | CASSVGQGRKTQYF
TRBD2 | TRBV7-2 | CASSLGDSGSTTDTQYF
- | TRBV30 | CAWGQGINYGYTF
- | TRBV19 | CASSIGQAVGETQYF
- | TRBV9 | CASSPGGTGHYNEQFF
- | TRBV11-3 | CASSLWGANTEAFF
TRBD2 | TRBV5-1 | CASSLSGSTNTGELFF
- | TRBV5-1 | CASSWGPGTGDAGYTF
TRBD1 | TRBV27 | CASSPGGQGTREQFF
TRBD2 | TRBV15 | CATSGSSSGRAHEQFF
- | TRBV19 | CASSRQMNTEAFF